The 21 T cell receptor beta chains below were found in one sample sequenced in a study of cytomegalovirus exposure and HLA in healthy donors. Libraries were prepared by immunoSEQ multiplex PCR; TCRdb keeps only in-frame clonotypes and omits some of them. The table shows some 150,000 clones, with about 94% occurring only once. Material: PBMCs. Source of these receptors: a man younger than 35 in good health and CMV-seropositive.

The chain uses TRBV21-1 and TRBJ2-7; the table's D call, TRBD1, was not checked against the DNA. TRBV21-1 is a listed pseudogene. The CDR3 is 10 amino acids. CDR3 residues: CASSKGEQCF. The CDR3 DNA sequence: TGTGCCAGCAGCAAGGGCGAGCAGTGCTTC.

The rearrangement links TRBV9 to TRBJ2-1; perhaps TRBD2 as D (5 bases). This CDR3 has 17 residues. The ends were cut back, 4 bases at V and 5 bases at J, with 22 bases in the middle. Germline V gene sequence: CDR1 SGDLS, CDR2 YYNGEE. CDR3 sequence (DNA): TGTGCCAGCAGCATTGAGGACTCCACAAACCTCAACAATGAGCAGTTCTTC. It is translated as CASSIEDSTNLNNEQFF.

The chain has TRBV7-3 and TRBJ2-3; D is perhaps TRBD2 (6 bases). Trimming took 2 bases from V and 1 from J, leaving 13 bases between them. The CDR3 totals 16 residues. Germline assignment: CDR1 SGHTA and CDR2 FQGTGA. The CDR3 coding sequence is TGTGCCAGCAGCTTAGGGGGGACGGACGGCACAGATACGCAGTATTTT. Protein: CASSLGGTDGTDTQYF.

A remark on this clone: The same CDR3 arises from other DNA sequences in this sample as well. This chain joins TRBV2 and TRBJ2-2; weak D call: TRBD1 (6 bases). The V and J ends lost 5 bases and 3 bases respectively, with 10 bases between them. Germline V gene sequence: CDR1 SNHLY, CDR2 FYNNEI. The CDR3 has 14 amino acids. DNA for the CDR3: TGTGCCAGCAGTCCCGGGACATACACCGGGGAGCTGTTTTTT. Its translation is CASSPGTYTGELFF.

This sequence joins TRBV6-5 and TRBJ1-2; a possible D gene is TRBD1 (5 bases). This CDR3 region has 15 residues. With 5 bases removed from V and 4 bases from J, the gap between germline ends came to 17 bases. Germline CDR1 is MNHEY and CDR2 is SVGAGI. This CDR3 is CASSPLRQRLYGYTF. For the CDR3, the DNA is TGTGCCAGCAGTCCTTTACGACAGAGACTCTATGGCTACACCTTC.

The chain carries TRBV30 and TRBJ2-2; D possibly corresponds to TRBD2 (5 bases). The CDR3 sequence is 16 residues long. Germline CDR1 is GTSNPN and CDR2 is SVGIG (reference sequence). Between the trimmed V and J ends, which lost 8 bases and 2 bases, there was a span of 21 bases. CDR3 protein: CALRRATRLNTGELFF. The CDR3 region has the DNA TGTGCCCTACGCCGGGCCACTAGACTAAACACCGGGGAGCTGTTTTTT.

This chain connects TRBV1 to TRBJ2-1; the table assigns TRBD1, which was not confirmed against the DNA. TRBV1 is labeled a pseudogene. This CDR3 has 17 amino acids. The CDR3 DNA sequence: TGCACCAGCAGCCAAGACGGGACAGCCGAGGACCTCAATGAGCAGTTCTTC. Translated: CTSSQDGTAEDLNEQFF.

The CDR3 DNA follows: TGTGCCAGCAGCAGAGGGGGGGAGGCGCAGCCCCAGCATTTT. Its protein is CASSRGGEAQPQHF. This chain links TRBV7-2 with TRBJ1-5; the D gene is possibly TRBD1 (6 bases). The V and J ends lost 5 bases and 7 bases respectively, with 15 bases between them. CDR3 size: 14 residues. Germline CDR1 is SGHTA and CDR2 is FQGNSA.

The rearrangement links TRBV7-2 to TRBJ2-7; 7 positions match TRBD1. Germline V gene sequence: CDR1 SGHTA, CDR2 FQGNSA. The CDR3 is 14 residues long. After removal of 4 bases from V and 0 bases from J, the junction contained 3 bases not matched to a gene. The CDR3 reads CASSSRDSSYEQYF. The DNA for the CDR3 is TGTGCCAGCAGCTCCCGGGACAGCTCCTACGAGCAGTACTTC.

The chain employs TRBV7-2 and TRBJ2-1; 7 bases are a match to TRBD2. The germline V gene has CDR1 SGHTA and CDR2 FQGNSA. V trimming: 2 bases; J trimming: 3 bases; junction bases outside the gene matches: 7. This CDR3 has 16 residues. CDR3 sequence: CASSLSLAVNYNEQFF. The CDR3, as DNA: TGTGCCAGCAGCTTATCGCTAGCGGTAAACTACAATGAGCAGTTCTTC. Full variable domain (remainder filled in from reference TRBV7-2 and TRBJ2-1): GAGVSQSPSNKVTEKGKDVELRCDPISGHTALYWYRQSLGQGLEFLIYFQGNSAPDKSGLPSDRFSAERTGGSVSTLTIQRTQQEDSAVYLCASSLSLAVNYNEQFFGPGTRLTVL.

The chain has TRBV19 and TRBJ1-1; D unclear. From germline, CDR1 is LNHDA and CDR2 SQIVND (reference sequence). The CDR3 contains 16 residues. Trimming shortened V by 7 bases and J by 5 bases, and 23 bases separated the two germline ends. The CDR3 sequence is CASKAALGEERTEAFF. The CDR3 DNA is TGTGCCAGTAAGGCGGCACTCGGGGAAGAAAGGACTGAAGCTTTCTTT.

V is TRBV19 and J is TRBJ2-4; the match to TRBD2 covers 12 bases. CDR3 length equals 17 residues. Per the germline V gene, CDR1 is LNHDA and CDR2 is SQIVND (reference sequence). With V trimmed by 4 bases and J by 0 bases, 4 bases remained unmatched. Written as DNA, the CDR3 is TGTGCCAGTAGTAAGGGGACTAGCGGGTCAGCCAAAAACATTCAGTACTTC. It codes for CASSKGTSGSAKNIQYF.

This clone appeared a single time. The rearrangement uses TRBV6-4 and TRBJ1-5, with TRBD1 as a possible D gene (6 bases). The ends were cut back, 5 bases at V and 5 bases at J, with 19 bases in the middle. CDR1 is MRHNA and CDR2 is SNTAGT in the germline V gene. The CDR3 sequence is 16 residues long. The CDR3 is CASSIYREGEDQPQHF. The CDR3 region has the DNA TGTGCCAGCAGTATATACAGGGAAGGGGAAGATCAGCCCCAGCATTTT.

The V call is TRBV30, the J call TRBJ1-5, with D possibly matching TRBD1 (6 bases). The germline V gene encodes CDR1 GTSNPN and CDR2 SVGIG (reference sequence). The CDR3 has 16 residues. Trimming shortened V by 3 bases and J by 5 bases, and 20 bases separated the two germline ends. This CDR3 is CAWSRQAWKGDQPQHF. In DNA, the CDR3 is TGTGCCTGGAGCCGACAGGCTTGGAAGGGCGATCAGCCCCAGCATTTT.

This clone was detected only once. Here the CDR3 DNA reads TGTGCCAGCAGTTACTCCTCCTTATACACAGATACGCAGTATTTT. Its translation is CASSYSSLYTDTQYF. The genes are TRBV6-5 and TRBJ2-3; D remains unclear. Germline V gene lookup returns CDR1 MNHEY and CDR2 SVGAGI. Trimming took 0 bases from V and 2 from J, leaving 9 bases between them. CDR3 length: 15 amino acids.

The CDR3 nucleotides read TGTGCCAGCAGCTTATCCTACCCCTACGAGCAGTACTTC. Amino acids: CASSLSYPYEQYF. The genes are TRBV7-2 and TRBJ2-7, with D unresolved. Trimming removed 2 bases from V and 2 bases from J, with 7 bases in between. The CDR3 extends over 13 amino acids. Germline lookup yields CDR1 SGHTA and CDR2 FQGNSA.

The chain links TRBV28 to TRBJ2-1; 15 bases map to TRBD2. V shed 6 bases, J shed 15 bases, and the junction held 15 bases outside the gene matches. The CDR3 is 16 residues long. Germline-derived CDR1 and CDR2 are MDHEN and SYDVKM. For the CDR3, the DNA is TGTGCCAGCAGCCCCGGGGGACTAGCGGGAGGTTGGGTTGCGTTCTTC. Its protein is CASSPGGLAGGWVAFF.

This rearrangement joins TRBV28 to TRBJ2-7, with 10 bases aligning to TRBD2. The CDR3 is made up of 17 amino acids. Germline lookup yields CDR1 MDHEN and CDR2 SYDVKM. Unmatched junction bases numbered 8, after V lost 3 bases and J lost 0 bases. The CDR3 coding sequence is TGTGCCAGCAGTTTGGGAGGACTAGCGGCGTTCTCCTACGAGCAGTACTTC. Translation gives CASSLGGLAAFSYEQYF.

The rearrangement uses TRBV27 and TRBJ1-1; possible D gene TRBD1, 6 bases. Trimming removed 2 bases from V and 4 bases from J, with 11 bases in between. The germline gives CDR1 MNHEY, CDR2 SMNVEV (reference sequence). The CDR3 length is 14 residues. The DNA of the CDR3 is TGTGCCAGCAGTTTACAGGCAGGGGCCACTGAAGCTTTCTTT. Its protein is CASSLQAGATEAFF.

The chain has TRBV19 and TRBJ1-5, with 10 bases that match TRBD1. Trimming cost V 6 bases and J 1 base; bases outside gene matches: 3. In germline, CDR1 is LNHDA, CDR2 SQIVND (reference sequence). The CDR3 has 15 amino acids. The CDR3 spells CASRKGQGSNQPQHF. The CDR3 nucleotides are TGTGCCAGTAGAAAGGGACAGGGGAGCAATCAGCCCCAGCATTTT.

V and J are TRBV11-3 and TRBJ2-2, with D possibly being TRBD2 (5 bases). Looked up from germline, CDR1 is SGHNT and CDR2 is YENEEA. Trimming stripped 6 bases from V and 4 bases from J, with 12 bases between. The CDR3 sequence is 14 residues long. CDR3 nucleotide sequence: TGTGCCAGCAGGAGGGCCCCGGGCACCGGGGAGCTGTTTTTT. This translates into CASRRAPGTGELFF.